This TCR beta chain originates from a study of T-cell memory formation after mild COVID-19. Notes on the study in general: CD4/CD8 balance held among clones contracting day 15 to 85, and later expanders leaned CD4+. Clones from the second wave (peaking day 37) had unconfirmed SARS-CoV-2 specificity.

To note about this clonotype: Its antigen is as yet unknown.

Using its own MiXCR run on the 5' RACE reads, TCRdb lists one record per CDR3 protein. In the table there are roughly 510,000 distinct CDR3 sequences, 17% of which are singletons. Germline CDR1 reads SEHNR; CDR2 reads FQNEAQ (reference sequence). V lost 4 bases and J 10 bases, leaving 8 bases between the germline ends. The CDR3 covers 11 residues. This chain links TRBV7-9 with TRBJ2-1; no clear D. The sequencing input was PBMCs or a T cell subset sorted from them (not recorded which). The clonotype was recovered from an adult woman who had mild COVID-19 (a few samples of this study predate the infection). Cell type and time point are not known. The CDR3 DNA reads as TGTGCCAGCAGCTCTCAGGACGAGCAGTTCTTC. Amino acids: CASSSQDEQFF.